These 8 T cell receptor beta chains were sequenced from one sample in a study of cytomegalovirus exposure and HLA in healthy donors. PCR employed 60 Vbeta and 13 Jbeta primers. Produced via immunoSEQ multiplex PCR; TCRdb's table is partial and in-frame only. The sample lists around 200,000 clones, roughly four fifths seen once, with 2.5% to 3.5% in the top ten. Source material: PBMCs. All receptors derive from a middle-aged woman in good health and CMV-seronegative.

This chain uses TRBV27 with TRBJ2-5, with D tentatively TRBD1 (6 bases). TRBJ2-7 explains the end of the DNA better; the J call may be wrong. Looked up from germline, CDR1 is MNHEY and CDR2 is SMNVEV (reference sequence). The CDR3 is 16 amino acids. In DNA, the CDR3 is TGTGCCAGCAGTTCCCTAAGGGCAGGGGAGACCTACGAGCAGTACTTC. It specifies CASSSLRAGETYEQYF.

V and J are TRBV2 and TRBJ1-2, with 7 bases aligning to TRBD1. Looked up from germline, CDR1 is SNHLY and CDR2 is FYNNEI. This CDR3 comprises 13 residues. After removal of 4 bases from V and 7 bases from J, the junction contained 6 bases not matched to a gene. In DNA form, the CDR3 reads TGTGCCAGCAGTGGTACAGGGGCCCGTGGCTACACCTTC. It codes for CASSGTGARGYTF.

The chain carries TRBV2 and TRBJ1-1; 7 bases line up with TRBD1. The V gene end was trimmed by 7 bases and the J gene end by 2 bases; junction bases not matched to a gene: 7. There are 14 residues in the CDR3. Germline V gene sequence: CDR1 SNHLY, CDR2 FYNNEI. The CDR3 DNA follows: TGTGCCAGCAAGGGGGCCACACGTAACACTGAAGCTTTCTTT. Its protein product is CASKGATRNTEAFF.

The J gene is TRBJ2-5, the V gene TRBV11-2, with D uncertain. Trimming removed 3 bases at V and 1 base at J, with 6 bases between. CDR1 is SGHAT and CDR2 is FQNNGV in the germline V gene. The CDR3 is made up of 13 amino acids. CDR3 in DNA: TGTGCCAGCAGCTTTGCGGTCCAAGAGACCCAGTACTTC. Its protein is CASSFAVQETQYF.

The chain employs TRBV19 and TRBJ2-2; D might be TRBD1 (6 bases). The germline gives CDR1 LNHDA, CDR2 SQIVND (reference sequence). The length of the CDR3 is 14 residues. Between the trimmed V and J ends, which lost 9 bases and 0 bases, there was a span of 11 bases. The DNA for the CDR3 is TGTGCCAGCCGGGACAACGCGAACACCGGGGAGCTGTTTTTT. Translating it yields CASRDNANTGELFF.

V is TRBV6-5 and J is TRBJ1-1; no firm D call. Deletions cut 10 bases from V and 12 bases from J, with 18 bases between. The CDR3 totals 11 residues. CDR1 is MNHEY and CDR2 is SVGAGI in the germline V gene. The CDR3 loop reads CATHTSRFTFF. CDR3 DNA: TGTGCCACTCACACTTCCAGGTTTACTTTCTTT.

The chain's CDR3 is CASSRMTSAPTGELFF. CDR3 DNA: TGTGCCAGCAGTAGAATGACTAGCGCACCCACCGGGGAGCTGTTTTTT. The V and J genes are TRBV2 and TRBJ2-2, with 8 bases matching TRBD2. V shed 5 bases, J shed 4 bases, and the junction held 9 bases outside the gene matches. Looked up from germline, CDR1 is SNHLY and CDR2 is FYNNEI. The CDR3 covers 16 residues.

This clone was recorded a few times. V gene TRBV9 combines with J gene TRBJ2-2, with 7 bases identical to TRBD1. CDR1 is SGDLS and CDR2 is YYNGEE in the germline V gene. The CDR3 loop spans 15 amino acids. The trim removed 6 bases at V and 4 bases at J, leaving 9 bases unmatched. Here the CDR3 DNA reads TGTGCCAGCAACAAAGGACAGGTGACCACCGGGGAGCTGTTTTTT. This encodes CASNKGQVTTGELFF.